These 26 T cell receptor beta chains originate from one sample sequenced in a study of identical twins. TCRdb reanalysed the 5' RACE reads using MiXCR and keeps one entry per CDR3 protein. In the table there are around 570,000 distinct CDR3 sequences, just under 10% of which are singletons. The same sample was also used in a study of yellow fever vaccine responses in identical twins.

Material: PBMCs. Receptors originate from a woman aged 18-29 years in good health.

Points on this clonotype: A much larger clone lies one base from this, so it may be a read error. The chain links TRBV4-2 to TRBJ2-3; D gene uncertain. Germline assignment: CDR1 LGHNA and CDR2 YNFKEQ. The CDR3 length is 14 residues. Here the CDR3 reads CAISQADRADTQYF. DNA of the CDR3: TGTGCCATCAGCCAAGCCGATAGAGCAGATACGCAGTATTTT.

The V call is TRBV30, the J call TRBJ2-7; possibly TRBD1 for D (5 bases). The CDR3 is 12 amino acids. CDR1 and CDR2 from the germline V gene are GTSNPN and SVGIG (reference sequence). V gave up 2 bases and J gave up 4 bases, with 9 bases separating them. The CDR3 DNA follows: TGTGCCTGGAGTACCCAGGGATACGAGCAGTACTTC. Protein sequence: CAWSTQGYEQYF.

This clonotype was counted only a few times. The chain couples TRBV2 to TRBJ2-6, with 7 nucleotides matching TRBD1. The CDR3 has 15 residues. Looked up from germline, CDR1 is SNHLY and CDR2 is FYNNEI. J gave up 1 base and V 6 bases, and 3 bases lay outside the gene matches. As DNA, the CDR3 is TGTGCCAGCAGACCGGACAGGTCTGGGGCCAACGTCCTGACTTTC. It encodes CASRPDRSGANVLTF.

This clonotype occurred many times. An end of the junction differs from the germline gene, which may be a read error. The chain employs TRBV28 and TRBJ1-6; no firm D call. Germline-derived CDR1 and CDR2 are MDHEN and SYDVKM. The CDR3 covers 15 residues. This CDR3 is CASSPTNSHNSPLHF. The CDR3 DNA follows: TGTGCCAGCAGTCCTACAAACTCCCATAATTCACCCCTCCACTTT.

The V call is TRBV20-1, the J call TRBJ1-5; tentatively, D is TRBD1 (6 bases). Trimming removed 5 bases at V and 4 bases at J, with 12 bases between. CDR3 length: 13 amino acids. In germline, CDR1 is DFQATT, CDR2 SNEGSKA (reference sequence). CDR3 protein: CSAFLDRNQPQHF. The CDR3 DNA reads TGCAGTGCTTTCTTGGACAGAAATCAGCCCCAGCATTTT.

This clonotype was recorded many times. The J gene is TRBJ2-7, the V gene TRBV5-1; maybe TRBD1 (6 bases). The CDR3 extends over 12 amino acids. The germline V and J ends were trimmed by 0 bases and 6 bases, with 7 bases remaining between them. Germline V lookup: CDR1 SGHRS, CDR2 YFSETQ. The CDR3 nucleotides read TGCGCCAGCAGCTTGGAAGGGGGCGAGCAGTACTTC. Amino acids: CASSLEGGEQYF.

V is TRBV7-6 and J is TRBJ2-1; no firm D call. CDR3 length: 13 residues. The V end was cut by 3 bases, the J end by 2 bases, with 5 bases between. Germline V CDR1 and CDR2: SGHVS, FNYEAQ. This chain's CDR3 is CASSLKAYNEQFF. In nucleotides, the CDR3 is TGTGCCAGCAGCTTGAAGGCCTACAATGAGCAGTTCTTC.

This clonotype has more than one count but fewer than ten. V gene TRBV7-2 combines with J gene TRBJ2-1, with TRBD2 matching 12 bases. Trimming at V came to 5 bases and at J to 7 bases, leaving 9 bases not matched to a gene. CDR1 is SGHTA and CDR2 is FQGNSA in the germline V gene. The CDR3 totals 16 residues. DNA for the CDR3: TGTGCCAGCAGCGGAATCTCGACTAGCGGGAGTAATGAGCAGTTCTTC. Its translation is CASSGISTSGSNEQFF.

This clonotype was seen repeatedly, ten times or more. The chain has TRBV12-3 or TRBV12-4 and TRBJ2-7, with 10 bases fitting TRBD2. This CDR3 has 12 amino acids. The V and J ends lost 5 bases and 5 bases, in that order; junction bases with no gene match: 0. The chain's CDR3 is CASSGLADEQYF. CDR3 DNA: TGTGCCAGCAGTGGACTAGCGGACGAGCAGTACTTC.

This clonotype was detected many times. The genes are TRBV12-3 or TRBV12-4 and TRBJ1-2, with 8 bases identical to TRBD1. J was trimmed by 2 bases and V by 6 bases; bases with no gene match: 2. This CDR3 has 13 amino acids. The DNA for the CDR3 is TGTGCCAGCAGCCGGACAGGGAACTATGGCTACACCTTC. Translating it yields CASSRTGNYGYTF.

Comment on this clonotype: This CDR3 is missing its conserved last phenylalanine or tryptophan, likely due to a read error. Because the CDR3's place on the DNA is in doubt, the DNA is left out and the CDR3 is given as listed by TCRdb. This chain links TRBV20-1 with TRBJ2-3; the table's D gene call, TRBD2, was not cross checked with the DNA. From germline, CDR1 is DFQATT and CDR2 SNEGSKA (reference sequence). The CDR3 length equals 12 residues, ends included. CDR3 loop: CSARDLGAWTPV.

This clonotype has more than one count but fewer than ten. The CDR3 sequence is CSAPPRVDGELFF. The CDR3 nucleotides are TGCAGTGCTCCCCCCCGCGTGGATGGGGAGCTGTTTTTT. The chain links TRBV20-1 to TRBJ2-2; no definite D call. The germline V gene encodes CDR1 DFQATT and CDR2 SNEGSKA (reference sequence). V was trimmed by 5 bases and J by 8 bases, leaving 15 bases between them. This CDR3 spans 13 amino acids.

The CDR3 reads CASSLAWQGAKTQYF. The CDR3 bases are TGTGCCAGCAGCTTAGCGTGGCAGGGAGCGAAGACCCAGTACTTC. The gene calls are TRBV7-2 and TRBJ2-5; D tentatively fits TRBD1 or TRBD2 (5 bases each). Trimming stripped 0 bases from V and 6 bases from J, with 14 bases between. This CDR3 spans 15 amino acids. Germline V gives CDR1 SGHTA, CDR2 FQGNSA.

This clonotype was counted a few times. The CDR3 is CSVEGAGANVLTF. In DNA, the CDR3 is TGCAGCGTTGAGGGGGCTGGGGCCAACGTCCTGACTTTC. This chain uses TRBV29-1 with TRBJ2-6, with D perhaps being TRBD1 or TRBD2 (5 bases each). The CDR3 covers 13 residues. V was cut by 3 bases and J by 2 bases, with 5 bases left in between. Per the germline V gene, CDR1 is SQVTM and CDR2 is ANQGSEA.

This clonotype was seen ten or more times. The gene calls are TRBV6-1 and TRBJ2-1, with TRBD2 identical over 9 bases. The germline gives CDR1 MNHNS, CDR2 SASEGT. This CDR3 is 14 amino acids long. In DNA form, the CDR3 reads TGTACTTCAAGGGCGGGGGGGACCTACAATGAGCAGTTCTTC. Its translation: CTSRAGGTYNEQFF.

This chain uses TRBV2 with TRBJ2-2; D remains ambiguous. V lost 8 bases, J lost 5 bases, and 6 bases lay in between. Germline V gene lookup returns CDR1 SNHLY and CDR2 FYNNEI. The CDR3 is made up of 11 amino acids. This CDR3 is CASLSTGELFF. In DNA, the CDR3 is TGTGCCAGCCTCTCAACCGGGGAGCTGTTTTTT.

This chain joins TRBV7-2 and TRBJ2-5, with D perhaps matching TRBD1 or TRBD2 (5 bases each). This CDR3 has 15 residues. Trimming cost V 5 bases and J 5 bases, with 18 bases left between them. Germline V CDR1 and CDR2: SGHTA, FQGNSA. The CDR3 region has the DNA TGTGCCAGCAGCCCCCAGACTGGGGCGGGCGAGACCCAGTACTTC. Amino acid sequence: CASSPQTGAGETQYF. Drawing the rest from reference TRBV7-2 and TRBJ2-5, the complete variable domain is GAGVSQSPSNKVTEKGKDVELRCDPISGHTALYWYRQSLGQGLEFLIYFQGNSAPDKSGLPSDRFSAERTGGSVSTLTIQRTQQEDSAVYLCASSPQTGAGETQYFGPGTRLLVL.

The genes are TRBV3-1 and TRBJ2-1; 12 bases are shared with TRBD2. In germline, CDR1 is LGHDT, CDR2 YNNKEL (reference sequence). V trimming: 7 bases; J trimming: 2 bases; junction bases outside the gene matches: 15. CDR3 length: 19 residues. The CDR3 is CASTPTGLAGGPAYNEQFF. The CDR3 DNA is TGTGCCAGCACCCCCACGGGGCTAGCGGGGGGGCCCGCCTACAATGAGCAGTTCTTC.

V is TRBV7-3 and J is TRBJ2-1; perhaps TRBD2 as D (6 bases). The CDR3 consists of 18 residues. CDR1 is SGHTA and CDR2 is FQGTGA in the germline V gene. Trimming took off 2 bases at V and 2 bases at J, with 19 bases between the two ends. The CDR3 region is CASSLYGGGTGPYNEQFF. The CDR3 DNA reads TGTGCCAGCAGCTTATATGGTGGAGGGACGGGGCCCTACAATGAGCAGTTCTTC.

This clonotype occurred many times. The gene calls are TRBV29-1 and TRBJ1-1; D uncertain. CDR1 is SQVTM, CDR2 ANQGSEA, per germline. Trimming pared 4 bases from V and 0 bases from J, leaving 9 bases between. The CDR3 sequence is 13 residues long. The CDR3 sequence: CSVVWQMNTEAFF. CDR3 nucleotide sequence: TGCAGCGTTGTGTGGCAGATGAACACTGAAGCTTTCTTT. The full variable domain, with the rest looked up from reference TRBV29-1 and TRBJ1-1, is SAVISQKPSRDICQRGTSLTIQCQVDSQVTMMFWYRQQPGQSLTLIATANQGSEATYESGFVIDKFPISRPNLTFSTLTVSNMSPEDSSIYLCSVVWQMNTEAFFGQGTRLTVV.

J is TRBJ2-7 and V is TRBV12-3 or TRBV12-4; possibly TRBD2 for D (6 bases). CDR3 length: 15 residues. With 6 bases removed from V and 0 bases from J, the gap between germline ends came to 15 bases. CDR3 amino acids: CASSNRIGSSYEQYF. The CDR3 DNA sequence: TGTGCCAGCAGCAACAGAATCGGGAGCTCCTACGAGCAGTACTTC.

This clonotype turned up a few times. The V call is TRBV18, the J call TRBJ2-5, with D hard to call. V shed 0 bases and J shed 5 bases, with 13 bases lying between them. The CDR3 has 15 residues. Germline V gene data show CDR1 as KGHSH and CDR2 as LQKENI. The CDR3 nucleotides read TGTGCCAGCTCACCACCCTTCCGGCAGGCTGAGACCCAGTACTTC. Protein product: CASSPPFRQAETQYF.

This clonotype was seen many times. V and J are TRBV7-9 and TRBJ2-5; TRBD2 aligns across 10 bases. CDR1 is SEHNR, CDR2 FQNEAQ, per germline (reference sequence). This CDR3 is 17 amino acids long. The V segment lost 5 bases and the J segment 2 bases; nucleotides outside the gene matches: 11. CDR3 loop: CASSLPLAGGSQETQYF. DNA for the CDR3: TGTGCCAGCAGCCTTCCTTTAGCGGGAGGAAGTCAAGAGACCCAGTACTTC.

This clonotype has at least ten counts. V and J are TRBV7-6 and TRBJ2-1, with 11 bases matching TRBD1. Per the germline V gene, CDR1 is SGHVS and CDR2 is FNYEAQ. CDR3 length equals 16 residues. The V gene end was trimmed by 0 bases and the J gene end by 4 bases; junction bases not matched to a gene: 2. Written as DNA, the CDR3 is TGTGCCAGCAGCTTAGCCGGGACAGGGGGTTACAATGAGCAGTTCTTC. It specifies CASSLAGTGGYNEQFF.

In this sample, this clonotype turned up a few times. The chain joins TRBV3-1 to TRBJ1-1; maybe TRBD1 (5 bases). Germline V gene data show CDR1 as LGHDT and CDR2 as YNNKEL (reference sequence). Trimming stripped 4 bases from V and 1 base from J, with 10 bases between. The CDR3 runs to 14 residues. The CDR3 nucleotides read TGTGCCAGCAGCCTCAGGGATAGGAACACTGAAGCTTTCTTT. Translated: CASSLRDRNTEAFF.

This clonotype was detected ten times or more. The CDR3 reads CAISSGNKNIQYF. Here the CDR3 DNA reads TGTGCCATCAGTTCCGGGAATAAAAACATTCAGTACTTC. V usage is TRBV10-3 and J usage is TRBJ2-4, with D possibly TRBD2 on 5 matching bases. CDR3 length: 13 residues. The ends were cut back, 5 bases at V and 4 bases at J, with 9 bases in the middle. CDR1 is ENHRY and CDR2 is SYGVKD in the germline V gene.